The present entry profiles one T cell receptor beta chain with its context. The data derive from a study of blood T cell repertoires in COVID-19. Study-wide background: Sources were T cells, B-cell-depleted T cells, or PBMCs; the material itself was cDNA or gDNA.

Produced via immunoSEQ multiplex PCR; TCRdb's table is partial and in-frame only. Among over 350,000 clones listed, roughly 90% were seen once. Everyone who took part was about 18 to 90 years old, and they came from over 20 US areas. Participant reports of clinical history set cohort assignment. The study recruited exposed participants who had met a COVID-19 case within 2 weeks before entry. The CDR3 runs 11 residues. V lost 2 bases to trimming and J lost 8 bases, with 4 bases between them. CDR1 is LNHDA and CDR2 is SQIVND in the germline V gene (reference sequence). The sequence came from a woman in her 40s who had been exposed to COVID-19. Sample: PBMCs or T cells enriched from blood (not recorded which). The gene calls are TRBV19 and TRBJ2-1; D not certain. The CDR3 here is CASSIFYEQFF. The CDR3 bases are TGTGCCAGTAGTATATTCTATGAGCAGTTCTTC.